This T cell receptor beta chain came from a study of T cells in Graves' hyperthyroidism and ophthalmopathy. Study-level findings and limits: Most expanded thyroid clonotypes above 0.001 also appeared in blood.

TCR beta CDR3 region amplification was performed from RNA transcripts. A first-round RT-PCR of the TCR CDR3 used the HTBI primer set. TCRdb recomputed calls from the multiplex PCR reads with MiXCR, one row per CDR3 protein. The sample shows 340,000 or so distinct CDR3 sequences, around a sixth of them seen only once. The CDR3 covers 16 residues. V was cut by 3 bases and J by 3 bases, with 16 bases left in between. Looked up from germline, CDR1 is KGHDR and CDR2 is SFDVKD. Pregnant or lactating patients were excluded, as were those with uncontrolled infection or other autoimmune disease. Diagnosing involved the use of clinical symptoms, serum thyroxine and TRAb, thyroid ultrasound and orbital computed tomography. This clonotype was counted a few times. Its matching antigen is unknown.

Sequenced sample: blood. The chain couples TRBV24-1 to TRBJ1-1; TRBD1 is a possible D gene (6 bases). This clonotype originated in a woman aged 50 to 60 with Graves' hyperthyroidism. The CDR3 DNA follows: TGTGCCACCAGTGATCTTTTGACAGGACCGTACACTGAAGCTTTCTTT. Amino acid sequence: CATSDLLTGPYTEAFF.